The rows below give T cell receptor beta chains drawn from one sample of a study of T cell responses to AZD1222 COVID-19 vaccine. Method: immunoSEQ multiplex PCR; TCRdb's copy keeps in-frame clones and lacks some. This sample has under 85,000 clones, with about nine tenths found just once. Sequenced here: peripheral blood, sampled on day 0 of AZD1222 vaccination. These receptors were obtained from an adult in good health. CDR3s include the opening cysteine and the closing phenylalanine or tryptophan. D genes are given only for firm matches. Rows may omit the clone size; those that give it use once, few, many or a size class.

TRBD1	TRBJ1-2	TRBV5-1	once	CASSTGTGASNYGYTF	TGCGCCAGCAGCACGGGGACAGGGGCGTCTAACTATGGCTACACCTTC
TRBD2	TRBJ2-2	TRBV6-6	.	CASSNSGTGGELFF	TGTGCCAGCAGCAATAGCGGGACCGGCGGGGAGCTGTTTTTT
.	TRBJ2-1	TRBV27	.	CASSPYVGVTYNEQFF	TGTGCCAGCAGTCCCTATGTGGGAGTAACCTACAATGAGCAGTTCTTC
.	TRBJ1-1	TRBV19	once	CASSMSFRGDTEAFF	TGTGCCAGTAGTATGTCTTTCAGAGGGGACACTGAAGCTTTCTTT
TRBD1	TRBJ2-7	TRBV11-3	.	CASSFRQGDSYEQYF	TGTGCCAGCAGCTTTCGACAGGGTGATTCCTACGAGCAGTACTTC
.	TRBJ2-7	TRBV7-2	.	CASSAAYEQYF	TGTGCCAGCAGCGCGGCCTACGAGCAGTACTTC
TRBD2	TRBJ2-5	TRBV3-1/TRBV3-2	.	CASSSPGLAGGGETQYF	TGTGCCAGCAGCAGCCCGGGACTAGCGGGAGGGGGAGAGACCCAGTACTTC
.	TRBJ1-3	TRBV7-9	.	CASSFGRDSGNTIYF	TGTGCCAGCAGCTTTGGCAGGGACTCTGGAAACACCATATATTTT
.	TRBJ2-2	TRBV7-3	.	CASSLSLFGELFF	TGTGCCAGCAGCTTAAGTCTCTTCGGGGAGCTGTTTTTT
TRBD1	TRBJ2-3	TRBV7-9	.	CASSYNTGADTQYF	TGTGCCAGCAGCTATAACACAGGGGCAGATACGCAGTATTTT
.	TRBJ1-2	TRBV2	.	CASSEQGDLNYGYTF	TGTGCCAGCAGTGAACAGGGCGATCTAAACTATGGCTACACCTTC
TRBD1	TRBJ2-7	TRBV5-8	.	CASSRDRENYEQYF	TGTGCCAGCAGCAGGGACAGGGAAAACTACGAGCAGTACTTC
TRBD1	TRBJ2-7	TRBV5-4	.	CASNYPGQGRSEQYF	TGTGCCAGCAACTACCCGGGACAGGGGAGGTCCGAGCAGTACTTC
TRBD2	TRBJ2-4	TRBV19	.	CASSISGGASGTSWHIQYF	TGTGCCAGTAGTATAAGCGGAGGGGCTAGCGGGACTTCGTGGCACATTCAGTACTTC
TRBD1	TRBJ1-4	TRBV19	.	CASNALGQVNEKLFF	TGTGCCAGTAATGCCCTCGGACAGGTCAATGAAAAACTGTTTTTT
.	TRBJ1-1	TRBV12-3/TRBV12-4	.	CASSLWSTEAFF	TGTGCCAGCAGTTTGTGGAGCACTGAAGCTTTCTTT
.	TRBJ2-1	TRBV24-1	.	CATSDLEFGSYNEQFF	TGTGCCACCAGTGATTTGGAGTTTGGCTCCTACAATGAGCAGTTCTTC
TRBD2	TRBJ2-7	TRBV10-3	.	CAISESSSGSTYEQYF	TGTGCCATCAGTGAGTCGTCTAGCGGGTCCACCTACGAGCAGTACTTC
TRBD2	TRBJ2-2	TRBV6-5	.	CASNPGLDTGELFF	TGTGCCAGCAATCCGGGACTAGACACCGGGGAGCTGTTTTTT
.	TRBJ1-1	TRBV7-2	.	CASSRQKNTEAFF	TGTGCCAGCAGCCGTCAGAAGAACACTGAAGCTTTCTTT
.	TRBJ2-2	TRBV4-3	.	CASSQNGGNTGELFF	TGCGCCAGCAGCCAGAACGGGGGGAACACCGGGGAGCTGTTTTTT
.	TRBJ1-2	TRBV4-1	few	CASSQERTAFNYGYTF	TGCGCCAGCAGCCAAGAGAGGACAGCCTTTAACTATGGCTACACCTTC
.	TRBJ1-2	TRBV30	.	CASTVEGGYTF	TGTGCCTCCACGGTAGAGGGCGGCTACACCTTC
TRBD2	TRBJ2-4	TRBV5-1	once	CASSLAIGSGGGNIQYF	TGCGCCAGCAGCTTGGCAATCGGCTCGGGAGGGGGAAACATTCAGTACTTC
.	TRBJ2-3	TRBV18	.	CASSPSTDTQYF	TGTGCCAGCTCACCCTCCACAGATACGCAGTATTTT
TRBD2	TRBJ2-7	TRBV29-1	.	CSVVSGGTDSYEQYF	TGCAGCGTTGTCTCGGGAGGGACCGACTCCTACGAGCAGTACTTC
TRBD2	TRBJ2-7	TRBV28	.	CAHSPSGRARRYEQYF	TGTGCCCATTCCCCTAGCGGGAGGGCCCGTCGGTACGAGCAGTACTTC
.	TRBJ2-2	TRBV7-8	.	CASSLYRSDTGELFF	TGTGCCAGCAGCTTGTACCGATCCGACACCGGGGAGCTGTTTTTT
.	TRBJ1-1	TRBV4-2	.	CASSQHKEMNTEAFF	TGTGCCAGCAGCCAACATAAAGAAATGAACACTGAAGCTTTCTTT
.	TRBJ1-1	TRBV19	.	CASSIGPGTTEAFF	TGTGCCAGTAGTATAGGTCCGGGGACCACTGAAGCTTTCTTT
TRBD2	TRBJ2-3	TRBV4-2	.	CASSRRLAGGNTDTQYF	TGTGCCAGCAGCCGCCGACTAGCGGGAGGGAACACAGATACGCAGTATTTT
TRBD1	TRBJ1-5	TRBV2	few	CASSGQGGRSNQPQHF	TGTGCCAGTTCTGGACAGGGCGGAAGGAGCAATCAGCCCCAGCATTTT
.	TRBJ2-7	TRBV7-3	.	CASSLTPREEQYF	TGTGCCAGCAGCTTAACCCCACGGGAGGAGCAGTACTTC
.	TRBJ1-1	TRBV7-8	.	CASSLNQGVGTEAFF	TGTGCCAGCAGCTTAAATCAAGGGGTCGGTACTGAAGCTTTCTTT
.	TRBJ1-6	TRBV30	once	CACTPNVNSPLHF	TGTGCCTGCACCCCGAACGTTAATTCACCCCTCCACTTT
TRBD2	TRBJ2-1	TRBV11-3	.	CASSPGGGHLAFASYNEQFF	TGTGCCAGCAGCCCCGGGGGGGGACATCTGGCTTTCGCCTCCTACAATGAGCAGTTCTTC
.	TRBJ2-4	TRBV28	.	CASNTPGPAKNIQYF	TGTGCCAGCAACACACCCGGGCCAGCCAAAAACATTCAGTACTTC
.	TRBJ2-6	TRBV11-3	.	CASSLGPSSGANVLTF	TGTGCCAGCAGCTTAGGCCCCAGCTCTGGGGCCAACGTCCTGACTTTC
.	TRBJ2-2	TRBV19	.	CASSAGARGTGELFF	TGTGCCAGTAGTGCCGGGGCCAGGGGAACCGGGGAGCTGTTTTTT
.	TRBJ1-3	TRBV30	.	CAWSVIPSGNTIYF	TGTGCCTGGAGTGTAATTCCCTCTGGAAACACCATATATTTT
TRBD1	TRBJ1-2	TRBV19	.	CASSIWDREGIGYTF	TGTGCCAGTAGTATTTGGGACAGGGAAGGGATTGGCTACACCTTC
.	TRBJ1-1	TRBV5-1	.	CASSLIQGNTEAFF	TGCGCCAGCAGCTTGATTCAGGGAAACACTGAAGCTTTCTTT
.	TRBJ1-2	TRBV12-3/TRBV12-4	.	CASSDRNYGYTF	TGTGCCAGCAGTGACAGGAACTATGGCTACACCTTC
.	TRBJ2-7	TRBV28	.	CASRTPGYGEQYF	TGTGCCAGCCGGACCCCAGGATACGGGGAGCAGTACTTC
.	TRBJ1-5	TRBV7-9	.	CASSLAGNDQPQHF	TGTGCCAGCAGCTTAGCTGGGAACGATCAGCCCCAGCATTTT
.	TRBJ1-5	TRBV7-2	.	CASSSGGGKPQHF	TGTGCCAGCAGCTCAGGAGGCGGGAAGCCCCAGCATTTT
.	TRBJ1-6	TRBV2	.	CASSEAGRGDSPLHF	TGTGCCAGCAGTGAGGCGGGGCGGGGGGATTCACCCCTCCACTTT
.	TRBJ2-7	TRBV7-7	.	CASSLEGTGHEQYF	TGTGCCAGCAGCTTAGAAGGGACTGGGCACGAGCAGTACTTC
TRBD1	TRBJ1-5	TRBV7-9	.	CASSPRGTGDQPQHF	TGTGCCAGCAGCCCCAGGGGGACAGGGGATCAGCCCCAGCATTTT
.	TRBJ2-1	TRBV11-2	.	CASSHSDGGEQFF	TGTGCCAGCAGTCATAGTGACGGGGGTGAGCAGTTCTTC
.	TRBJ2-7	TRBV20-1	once	CSARSDGEQYF	TGCAGTGCTAGATCCGATGGCGAGCAGTACTTC
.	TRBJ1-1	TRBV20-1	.	CSASREATEAFF	TGCAGTGCTAGTCGCGAGGCAACTGAAGCTTTCTTT
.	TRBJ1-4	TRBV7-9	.	CASSLRGFATNEKLFF	TGTGCCAGCAGCTTACGGGGGTTCGCAACTAATGAAAAACTGTTTTTT